This T cell receptor (beta chain) was sequenced for a study of T-cell reconstitution after alpha-beta-depleted transplantation in children. Study-wide results and limits: Several hundred graft clones that had expanded were reportedly the source of alpha-beta T cells about two months after transplant. When one year had passed after transplant, most T-cell counts and diversity came from newly produced T cells. The high TCRbeta diversity at day 60 in some patients came from surviving recipient T cells and thymic progenitors.

This clonotype has only a few counts. Its antigen is currently unknown. CDR1 and CDR2 from the germline V gene are SEHNR and FQNEAQ (reference sequence). This CDR3 is built from 16 residues. The ends lost 5 bases at V and 4 bases at J; junction bases unmatched: 10. As it was prepared, the TCRbeta library received unique molecular identifiers. Each CDR3 protein is one row after TCRdb ran MiXCR on the PCR reads. The sample carries about a million distinct CDR3 sequences, roughly 29% recorded once. The source was PBMCs, mostly from graft donor cells, collected 360 days after TCRalphabeta/CD19-depleted stem cell transplant. The chain combines TRBV7-9 with TRBJ2-1; 8 bases line up with TRBD2. The sequence came from a boy younger than two who had a stem cell transplant for SCID, so the T cells may come from the graft donor. The CDR3 coding sequence is TGTGCCAGCAGCCCCCCCGGGACTAGTGAGTACAATGAGCAGTTCTTC. It is translated as CASSPPGTSEYNEQFF.